This is a list of T cell receptor beta chains from one sample in a study of blood T cell repertoires in COVID-19. Libraries were prepared by immunoSEQ multiplex PCR; TCRdb keeps only in-frame clonotypes and omits some of them. The table has more than 85,000 clones, 84% seen once. Specimen: peripheral blood. These receptor sequences come from a man in his sixties with acute or convalescent COVID-19. Each CDR3 is given with its conserved first and last residue. D genes are given only for firm matches. Some rows mark clone size as missing; the rest say once, few, many or name a class of expanded clone.

>.|TRBJ1-2|TRBV5-1|.
CASSSGGYGYTF
TGCGCCAGCAGCTCCGGAGGCTATGGCTACACCTTC
>TRBD1|TRBJ2-7|TRBV5-1|few
CASSWGTGRSYEQYF
TGCGCCAGCAGCTGGGGGACAGGGAGATCCTACGAGCAGTACTTC
>.|TRBJ2-2|TRBV6-6|.
CASSRQFVTETGELFF
TGTGCCAGCAGTCGACAGTTTGTTACAGAGACCGGGGAGCTGTTTTTT
>.|TRBJ2-5|TRBV11-2|.
CASRRETGRETQYF
TGTGCCAGCAGAAGAGAAACAGGGCGGGAGACCCAGTACTTC
>TRBD1|TRBJ2-2|TRBV7-2|few
CASSSTGGRTGELFF
TGTGCCAGCAGCTCGACAGGGGGCCGGACCGGGGAGCTGTTTTTT
>.|TRBJ1-1|TRBV7-2|.
CASSSGQNTEAFF
TGTGCCAGCAGCTCCGGACAGAACACTGAAGCTTTCTTT
>TRBD1|TRBJ1-6|TRBV19|.
CASGQGYRSPLHF
TGTGCCAGCGGACAGGGTTACAGATCACCCCTCCACTTT
>.|TRBJ1-5|TRBV2|once
CASTTGNYNQPQHF
TGTGCCAGCACAACAGGGAATTACAATCAGCCCCAGCATTTT
>TRBD1|TRBJ2-4|TRBV28|.
CAATRQGTKNIQYF
TGTGCCGCGACGAGACAGGGTACCAAAAACATTCAGTACTTC
>TRBD1|TRBJ1-1|TRBV6-2/TRBV6-3|few
CASSYSNRGNTEAFF
TGTGCCAGCAGTTACTCGAACAGGGGGAACACTGAAGCTTTCTTT
>TRBD1|TRBJ2-7|TRBV6-6|.
CASSSRDRGTYEQYF
TGTGCCAGCAGTTCCCGGGACAGGGGTACCTACGAGCAGTACTTC